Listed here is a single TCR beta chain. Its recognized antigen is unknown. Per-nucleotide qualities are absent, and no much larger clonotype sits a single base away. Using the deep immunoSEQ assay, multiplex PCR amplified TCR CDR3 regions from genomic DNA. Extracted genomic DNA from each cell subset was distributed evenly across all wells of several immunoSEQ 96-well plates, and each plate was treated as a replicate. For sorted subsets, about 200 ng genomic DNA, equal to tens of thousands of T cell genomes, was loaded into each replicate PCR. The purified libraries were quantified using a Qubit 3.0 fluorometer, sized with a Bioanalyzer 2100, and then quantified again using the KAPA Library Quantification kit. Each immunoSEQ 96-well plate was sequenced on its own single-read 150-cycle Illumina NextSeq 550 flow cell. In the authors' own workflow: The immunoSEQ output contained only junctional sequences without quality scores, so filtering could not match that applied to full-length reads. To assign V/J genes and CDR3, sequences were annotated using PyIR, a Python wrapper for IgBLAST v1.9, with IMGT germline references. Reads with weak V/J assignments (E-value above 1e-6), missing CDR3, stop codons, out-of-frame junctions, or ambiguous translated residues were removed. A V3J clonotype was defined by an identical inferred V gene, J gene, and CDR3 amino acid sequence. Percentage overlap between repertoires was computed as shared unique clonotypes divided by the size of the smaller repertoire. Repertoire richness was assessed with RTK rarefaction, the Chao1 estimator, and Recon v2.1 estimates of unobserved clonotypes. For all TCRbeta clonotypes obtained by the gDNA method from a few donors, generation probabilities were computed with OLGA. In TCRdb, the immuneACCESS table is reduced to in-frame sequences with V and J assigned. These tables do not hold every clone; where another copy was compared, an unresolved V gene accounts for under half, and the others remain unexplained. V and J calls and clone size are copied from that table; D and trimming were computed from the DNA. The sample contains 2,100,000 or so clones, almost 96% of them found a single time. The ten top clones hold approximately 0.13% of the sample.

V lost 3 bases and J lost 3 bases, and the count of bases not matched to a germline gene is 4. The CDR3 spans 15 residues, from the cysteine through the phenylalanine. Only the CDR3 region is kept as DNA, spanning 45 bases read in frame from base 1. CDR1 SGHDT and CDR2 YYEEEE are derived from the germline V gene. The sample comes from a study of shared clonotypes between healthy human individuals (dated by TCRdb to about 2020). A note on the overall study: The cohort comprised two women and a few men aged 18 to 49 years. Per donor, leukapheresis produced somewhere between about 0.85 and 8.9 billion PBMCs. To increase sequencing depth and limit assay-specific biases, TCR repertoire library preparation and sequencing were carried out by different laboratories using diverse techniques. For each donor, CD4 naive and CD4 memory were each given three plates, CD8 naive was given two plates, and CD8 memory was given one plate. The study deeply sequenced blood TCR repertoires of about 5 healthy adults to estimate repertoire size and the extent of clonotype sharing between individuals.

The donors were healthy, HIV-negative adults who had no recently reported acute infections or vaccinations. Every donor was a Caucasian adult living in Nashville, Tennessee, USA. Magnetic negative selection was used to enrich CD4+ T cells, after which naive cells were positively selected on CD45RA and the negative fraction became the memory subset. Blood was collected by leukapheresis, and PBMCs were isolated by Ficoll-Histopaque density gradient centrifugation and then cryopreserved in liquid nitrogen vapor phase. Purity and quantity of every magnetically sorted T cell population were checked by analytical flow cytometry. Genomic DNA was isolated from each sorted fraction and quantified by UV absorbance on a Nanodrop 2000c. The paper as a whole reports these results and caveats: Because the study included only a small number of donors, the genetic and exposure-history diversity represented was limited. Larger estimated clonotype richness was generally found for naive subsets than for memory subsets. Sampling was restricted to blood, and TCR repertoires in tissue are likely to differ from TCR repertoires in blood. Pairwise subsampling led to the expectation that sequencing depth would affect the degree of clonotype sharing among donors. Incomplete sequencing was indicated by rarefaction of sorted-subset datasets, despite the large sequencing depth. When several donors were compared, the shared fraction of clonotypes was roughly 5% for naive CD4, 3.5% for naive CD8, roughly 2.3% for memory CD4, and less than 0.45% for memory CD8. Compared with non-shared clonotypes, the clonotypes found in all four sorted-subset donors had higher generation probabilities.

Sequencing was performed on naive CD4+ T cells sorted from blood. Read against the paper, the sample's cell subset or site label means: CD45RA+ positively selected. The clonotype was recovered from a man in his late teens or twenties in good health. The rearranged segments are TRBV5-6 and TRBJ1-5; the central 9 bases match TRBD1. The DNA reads TGTGCCAGCAGCTGGGGACAGGGATTCAATCAGCCCCAGCATTTT. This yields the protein CASSWGQGFNQPQHF.